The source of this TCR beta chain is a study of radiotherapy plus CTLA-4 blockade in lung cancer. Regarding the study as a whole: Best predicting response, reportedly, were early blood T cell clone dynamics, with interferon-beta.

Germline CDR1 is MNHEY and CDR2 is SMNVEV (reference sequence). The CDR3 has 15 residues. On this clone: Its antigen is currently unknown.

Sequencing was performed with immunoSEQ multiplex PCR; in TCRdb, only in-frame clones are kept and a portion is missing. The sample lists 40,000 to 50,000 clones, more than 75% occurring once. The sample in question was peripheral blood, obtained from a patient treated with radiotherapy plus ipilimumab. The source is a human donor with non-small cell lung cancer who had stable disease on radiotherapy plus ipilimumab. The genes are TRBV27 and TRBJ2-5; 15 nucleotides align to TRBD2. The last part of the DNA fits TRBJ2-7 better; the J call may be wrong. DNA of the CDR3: TGTGCCAGCAGTCCGGGGACTAGCGGGGGGAACGAGCAGTACTTC. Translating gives CASSPGTSGGNEQYF.